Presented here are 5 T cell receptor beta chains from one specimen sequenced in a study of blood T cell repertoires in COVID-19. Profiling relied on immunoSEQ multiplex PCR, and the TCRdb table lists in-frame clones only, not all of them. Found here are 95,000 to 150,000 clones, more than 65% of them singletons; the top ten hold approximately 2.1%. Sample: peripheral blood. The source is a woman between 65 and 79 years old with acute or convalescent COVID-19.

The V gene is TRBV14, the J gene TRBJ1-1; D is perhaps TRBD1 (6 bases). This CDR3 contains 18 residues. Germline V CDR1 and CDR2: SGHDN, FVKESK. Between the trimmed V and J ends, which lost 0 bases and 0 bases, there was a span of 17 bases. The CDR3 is CASSQEGTGNPLNTEAFF. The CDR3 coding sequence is TGTGCCAGCAGCCAAGAAGGAACAGGGAATCCCCTGAACACTGAAGCTTTCTTT.

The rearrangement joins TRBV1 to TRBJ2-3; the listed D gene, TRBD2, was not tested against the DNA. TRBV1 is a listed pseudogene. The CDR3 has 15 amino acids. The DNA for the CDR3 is TGCACCACCCGGCGTGAAGTAGGGAGGGAAGATACGCAGTATTTT. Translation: CTTRREVGREDTQYF.

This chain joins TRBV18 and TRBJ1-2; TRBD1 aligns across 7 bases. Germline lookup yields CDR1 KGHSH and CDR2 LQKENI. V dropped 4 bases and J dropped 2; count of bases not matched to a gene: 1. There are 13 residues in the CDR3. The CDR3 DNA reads TGTGCCAGCTCACTACAGGGGAACTATGGCTACACCTTC. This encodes CASSLQGNYGYTF.

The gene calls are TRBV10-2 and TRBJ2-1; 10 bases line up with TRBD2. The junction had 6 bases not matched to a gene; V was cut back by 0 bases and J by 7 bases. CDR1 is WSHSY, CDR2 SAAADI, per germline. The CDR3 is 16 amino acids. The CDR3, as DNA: TGCGCCAGCAGTGAGTCAAGCGGGAGGGCCCGAAATGAGCAGTTCTTC. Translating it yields CASSESSGRARNEQFF.

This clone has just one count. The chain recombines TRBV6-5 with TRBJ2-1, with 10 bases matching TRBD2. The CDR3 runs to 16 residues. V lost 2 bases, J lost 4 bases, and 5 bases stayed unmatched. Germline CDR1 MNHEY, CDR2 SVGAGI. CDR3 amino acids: CASSYHSGGTYNEQFF. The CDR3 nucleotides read TGTGCCAGCAGTTACCATAGCGGGGGGACATACAATGAGCAGTTCTTC.